This TCR beta chain was recorded in a study of blood T cell repertoires in COVID-19. For the study at large: Before being deemed recovered, Cohort 3 donors had two negative PCRs, clearance, or symptom resolution. The United States, Italy and Spain supplied acute and convalescent COVID-19 samples.

The CDR3 length is 17 residues. Germline CDR1 is MDHEN and CDR2 is SYDVKM. Trimming cost V 5 bases and J 2 bases, with 22 bases left between them. Assignment of participants to cohorts was predicated upon participant-reported clinical history. Per the authors' pipeline: Estimated nucleated cell counts came from reference gene primer amplification. Clones were read by immunoSEQ multiplex PCR, and TCRdb kept only the in-frame ones, dropping some. From that table come the V and J calls and clone size; the DNA was used to work out D and trimming. Found here are over 250,000 clones, around 90% of them singletons; the top ten hold around 2%.

This chain links TRBV28 with TRBJ2-7, with D possibly TRBD1 on 6 matching bases. The receptor was isolated from a woman aged 55 to 70 in a cohort exposed to, infected with or recovered from COVID-19 (not recorded which). The sample taken for sequencing was PBMCs or T cells enriched from blood (not recorded which). The chain's CDR3 is CASSQLPGHVSTYEQYF. DNA of the CDR3: TGTGCCAGCAGTCAACTTCCGGGACATGTCAGCACCTACGAGCAGTACTTC.